These 13 T cell receptor beta chains share one sample of origin, sequenced in a study of long-term antiretroviral therapy in people with HIV (dated by TCRdb to the early 2020s). Sequencing of the TRB variable region was done with the immunoSEQ hsTCRB v3.0 assay at survey level resolution. Sourced from immuneACCESS, this table was stored by TCRdb with only in-frame sequences that have V and J called. A share of the clones is absent; for the studies checked, an unresolved V gene accounts for under half, and the remainder has no known explanation. The sample table shows 20,000 to 30,000 clones, and 85% are seen once. The ten largest clones capture about 9.2% of the sample. Sequenced here: unsorted PBMCs, sampled 2.3 years after starting antiretroviral therapy. These receptors originate from a man aged 40-49 years with HIV.

This clone was picked up a small number of times. This sequence joins TRBV27 and TRBJ2-3; 8 bases are shared with TRBD1. Per the germline V gene, CDR1 is MNHEY and CDR2 is SMNVEV (reference sequence). This CDR3 is built from 14 residues. V was pared by 2 bases and J by 3 bases, with 1 base of the junction left unmatched. CDR3 coding DNA: TGTGCCAGCAGTTTAGACAGGGGAACAGATACGCAGTATTTT. Its translation is CASSLDRGTDTQYF.

This clone is a singleton in its sample. The V and J genes are TRBV19 and TRBJ1-2; D ambiguous. Trimming cost V 4 bases and J 8 bases, with 14 bases left between them. The CDR3 length is 13 residues. Germline lookup yields CDR1 LNHDA and CDR2 SQIVND (reference sequence). CDR3 coding DNA: TGTGCCAGTAGTAAGTCCCCGGCTGGCGGCTACACCTTC. Translating gives CASSKSPAGGYTF.

The V gene is TRBV18, the J gene TRBJ1-2; 8 bases match TRBD1. This CDR3 has 13 amino acids. Germline V gives CDR1 KGHSH, CDR2 LQKENI. J gave up 5 bases and V 6 bases, and 5 bases lay outside the gene matches. DNA of the CDR3: TGTGCCAGCTCTCCGGACAGGGTGTATGGCTACACCTTC. Its protein is CASSPDRVYGYTF.

V and J are TRBV27 and TRBJ2-7, with D tentatively TRBD2 (6 bases). V was shortened by 6 bases and J by 6 bases, with 15 bases between the two germline ends. CDR3 length equals 13 residues. CDR1 and CDR2 from the germline V gene are MNHEY and SMNVEV (reference sequence). The CDR3 region has the DNA TGTGCCAGCAGGGGGAGACTAGTGAGCGAGCAGTACTTC. Translated: CASRGRLVSEQYF.

The rearrangement uses TRBV19 and TRBJ2-5; D remains unclear. V was clipped by 4 bases and J by 1 base, with 4 bases between them. The CDR3 is made up of 12 amino acids. Germline V gene sequence: CDR1 LNHDA, CDR2 SQIVND (reference sequence). The CDR3 loop is CASSRGQETQYF. CDR3 bases: TGTGCCAGTAGTAGAGGCCAAGAGACCCAGTACTTC. Full variable domain (missing parts from reference TRBV19 and TRBJ2-5): DGGITQSPKYLFRKEGQNVTLSCEQNLNHDAMYWYRQDPGQGLRLIYYSQIVNDFQKGDIAEGYSVSREKKESFPLTVTSAQKNPTAFYLCASSRGQETQYFGPGTRLLVL.

J is TRBJ1-1 and V is TRBV14, with D perhaps TRBD1 (5 bases). CDR3 length equals 15 residues. CDR1 is SGHDN and CDR2 is FVKESK in the germline V gene. Trimming left V 0 bases short and J 4 bases short, with 12 bases between. CDR3 loop: CASSQDKGPLTEAFF. In DNA, the CDR3 is TGTGCCAGCAGCCAAGATAAGGGGCCCCTCACTGAAGCTTTCTTT.

CDR3 loop: CASSTGTGYTGELFF. CDR3 nucleotides: TGTGCCAGTAGCACCGGGACAGGGTACACCGGGGAGCTGTTTTTT. This chain links TRBV19 with TRBJ2-2; 9 bases are a match to TRBD1. The CDR3 is 15 residues long. After removal of 6 bases from V and 3 bases from J, the junction contained 5 bases not matched to a gene. From germline, CDR1 is LNHDA and CDR2 SQIVND (reference sequence).

This rearrangement joins TRBV9 to TRBJ2-1, with D unresolved. This CDR3 comprises 15 residues. V dropped 2 bases and J dropped 0 bases, with 9 bases sitting between them. The germline V gene encodes CDR1 SGDLS and CDR2 YYNGEE. This CDR3 reads CASSVSPSSYNEQFF. The CDR3 region has the DNA TGTGCCAGCAGCGTGTCGCCGAGCTCCTACAATGAGCAGTTCTTC. Supplemented by reference TRBV9 and TRBJ2-1, the full variable domain reads DSGVTQTPKHLITATGQRVTLRCSPRSGDLSVYWYQQSLDQGLQFLIQYYNGEERAKGNILERFSAQQFPDLHSELNLSSLELGDSALYFCASSVSPSSYNEQFFGPGTRLTVL.

Only a few counts were recorded for this clone. This rearrangement joins TRBV5-1 to TRBJ2-3; 11 bases map to TRBD2. Germline V CDR1 and CDR2: SGHRS, YFSETQ. V lost 1 base to trimming and J lost 0 bases; unmatched junction nucleotides: 7. This CDR3 comprises 18 residues. The chain's CDR3 is CASSLMSSGRSSTDTQYF. The CDR3 DNA follows: TGCGCCAGCAGCTTGATGTCTAGCGGGAGGTCTAGCACAGATACGCAGTATTTT.

This chain uses TRBV30 with TRBJ1-4, with a tentative D call TRBD1 (6 bases). Trimming took 1 base from V and 6 from J, leaving 15 bases between them. Germline-derived CDR1 and CDR2 are GTSNPN and SVGIG (reference sequence). CDR3 size: 15 residues. The CDR3 region is CAWSGVGTQYEKLFF. CDR3 nucleotide sequence: TGTGCCTGGAGTGGTGTCGGGACACAGTATGAAAAACTGTTTTTT.

CDR3 in DNA: TGTGCCAGCAGGGAGGGGGCAACCTACGAGCAGTACTTC. Its translation is CASREGATYEQYF. The chain joins TRBV6-1 to TRBJ2-7, with D tentatively TRBD1 (7 bases). Germline V lookup: CDR1 MNHNS, CDR2 SASEGT. The ends were cut back, 6 bases at V and 2 bases at J, with 11 bases in the middle. CDR3 length: 13 residues.

The CDR3 sequence is CATSRDSTSGRMKQYF. As DNA, the CDR3 is TGTGCCACCAGCAGAGATAGCACTAGCGGGAGGATGAAGCAGTACTTC. The chain combines TRBV15 with TRBJ2-7; 12 nucleotides line up with TRBD2. There are 16 residues in the CDR3. The germline V gene encodes CDR1 LNHNV and CDR2 YYDKDF (reference sequence). V dropped 0 bases and J dropped 8; count of bases not matched to a gene: 8.

This rearrangement joins TRBV7-2 to TRBJ1-5; D not resolved. V was shortened by 1 base and J by 4 bases, with 5 bases between the two germline ends. Germline V gene lookup returns CDR1 SGHTA and CDR2 FQGNSA. The CDR3 has 13 amino acids. DNA for the CDR3: TGTGCCAGCAGCTTAGACCTTAATCAGCCCCAGCATTTT. The encoded protein is CASSLDLNQPQHF.